This T cell receptor (beta chain) derives from a study of T cells in Graves' hyperthyroidism and ophthalmopathy. Authors of the study amplified TCR beta CDR3 regions from RNA transcripts. Primed by the HTBI set, a first-round RT-PCR was run on the TCR CDR3. TCRdb reprocessed the multiplex PCR reads via MiXCR and lists one record per CDR3 protein. The sample lists 490,000 or so distinct CDR3 sequences, 20% to 25% seen once, with less than 65% in the top ten. The CDR3 sequence is 13 residues long. The V gene's germline CDR1 is LGHDT and CDR2 YNNKEL (reference sequence). V trimming: 8 bases; J trimming: 8 bases; junction bases outside the gene matches: 7. Clinicians diagnosed patients from clinical symptoms, serum thyroxine and TRAb, thyroid ultrasound and orbital computed tomography. The sample holds one count of this clonotype.

The sample consisted of blood. This chain joins TRBV3-1 and TRBJ1-4; TRBD1 matches 8 bases. The TCR was taken from a woman aged 70-85 years with Graves' ophthalmopathy. The CDR3 coding sequence is TGTGCCAGCCAGACAGGGGTTGGGGAAAAACTGTTTTTT. Translating gives CASQTGVGEKLFF.